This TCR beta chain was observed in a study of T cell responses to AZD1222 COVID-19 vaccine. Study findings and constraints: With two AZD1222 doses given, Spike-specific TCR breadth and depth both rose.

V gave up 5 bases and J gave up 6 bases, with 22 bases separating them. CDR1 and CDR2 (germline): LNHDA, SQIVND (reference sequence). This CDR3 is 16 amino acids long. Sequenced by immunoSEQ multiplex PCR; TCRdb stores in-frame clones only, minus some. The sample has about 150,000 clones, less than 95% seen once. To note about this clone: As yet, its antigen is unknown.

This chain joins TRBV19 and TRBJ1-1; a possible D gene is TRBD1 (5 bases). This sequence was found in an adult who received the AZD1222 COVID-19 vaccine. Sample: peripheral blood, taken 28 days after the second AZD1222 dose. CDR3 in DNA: TGTGCCAGTAGTCCCGGGGACCTAGGGCGATGGGCTGAAGCTTTCTTT. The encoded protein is CASSPGDLGRWAEAFF.